The 21 T cell receptor beta chains reported below all come from one sample, sequenced in a study of blood T cells in healthy people across ages. With a J-beta primer mix and a sample-barcoded 5' primer, a second PCR ran about 7 to 11 cycles. Using its own MiXCR run on the 5' RACE reads, TCRdb lists one record per CDR3 protein. The sample holds 980,000 or so distinct CDR3 sequences, roughly 50% seen once. The sequencing input was blood. Source of these receptors: a man aged 30 to 39 in good health.

A word on this clonotype: Compared with germline, one end of the junction differs, possibly owing to a read error. The chain couples TRBV20-1 to TRBJ1-6, with D possibly TRBD1 on 5 matching bases. The CDR3 runs to 15 residues. Germline V gene lookup returns CDR1 DFQATT and CDR2 SNEGSKA (reference sequence). CDR3 DNA: TGCAGTGCTAGTGCCTCTGGGGACTATAGTTCACCCCTCCACTTT. This translates into CSASASGDYSSPLHF.

The table lists this clonotype with many counts. The CDR3 DNA follows: TGTGCCAGCAGCTTAATTCGGGGGAGCTCCTACAATGAGCAGTTCTTC. Its translation: CASSLIRGSSYNEQFF. The chain joins TRBV7-2 to TRBJ2-1; possibly TRBD2 for D (6 bases). Germline loops: CDR1 SGHTA, CDR2 FQGNSA. Trimming removed 2 bases from V and 0 bases from J, with 11 bases in between. CDR3 length equals 16 residues. The full variable domain, its missing parts supplied by reference TRBV7-2 and TRBJ2-1, is GAGVSQSPSNKVTEKGKDVELRCDPISGHTALYWYRQSLGQGLEFLIYFQGNSAPDKSGLPSDRFSAERTGGSVSTLTIQRTQQEDSAVYLCASSLIRGSSYNEQFFGPGTRLTVL.

The V call is TRBV5-1, the J call TRBJ2-3; D not certain. Trimming removed 6 bases from V and 4 bases from J, with 9 bases in between. The CDR3 runs 12 residues. Per germline, CDR1 SGHRS and CDR2 YFSETQ. The CDR3 DNA reads TGCGCCAGCAATATGGATCCAGATACGCAGTATTTT. Protein product: CASNMDPDTQYF.

With regard to this clonotype: Possible read error: a much larger clone is one base away. The chain uses TRBV12-3 or TRBV12-4 and TRBJ2-5; D is ambiguous. The CDR3 is 14 residues long. Trimming stripped 3 bases from V and 1 base from J, with 9 bases between. Here the CDR3 DNA reads TGTGCCAGCAGTTTCGCAGGAATCCAAGAGACCCAGTACTTC. It translates to CASSFAGIQETQYF.

This chain connects TRBV5-1 to TRBJ1-4; D gene unclear. V shed 0 bases and J shed 6 bases, with 6 bases lying between them. From germline, CDR1 is SGHRS and CDR2 YFSETQ. The CDR3 runs 13 residues. CDR3 in DNA: TGCGCCAGCAGCTTGGTCGGAGATGAAAAACTGTTTTTT. Its protein product is CASSLVGDEKLFF.

This clonotype was recorded once. This chain connects TRBV30 to TRBJ1-6; the D is unclear. CDR3 size: 14 residues. Germline V gene lookup returns CDR1 GTSNPN and CDR2 SVGIG (reference sequence). Trimming removed 4 bases at V and 1 base at J, with 8 bases between. The DNA for the CDR3 is TGTGCCTGGATCCGGGGATCCTATAATTCACCCCTCCACTTT. Amino acids: CAWIRGSYNSPLHF.

This clonotype came up a few times. The chain employs TRBV5-1 and TRBJ2-3, with D maybe TRBD2 (5 bases). The V gene's germline CDR1 is SGHRS and CDR2 YFSETQ. Trimming removed 0 bases from V and 6 bases from J, with 14 bases in between. The CDR3 runs 15 residues. CDR3 nucleotide sequence: TGCGCCAGCAGCTTGGATTCACGGGGTAGGGATACGCAGTATTTT. As protein: CASSLDSRGRDTQYF. Full variable domain (missing parts from reference TRBV5-1 and TRBJ2-3): KAGVTQTPRYLIKTRGQQVTLSCSPISGHRSVSWYQQTPGQGLQFLFEYFSETQRNKGNFPGRFSGRQFSNSRSEMNVSTLELGDSALYLCASSLDSRGRDTQYFGPGTRLTVL.

The rearrangement uses TRBV4-1 and TRBJ2-2; D perhaps matches TRBD2 (6 bases). Trimming took off 4 bases at V and 0 bases at J, with 12 bases between the two ends. Per the germline V gene, CDR1 is MGHRA and CDR2 is YSYEKL. The CDR3 extends over 16 amino acids. The CDR3 DNA is TGCGCCAGCAGCCCGGCGGCTAGCGCGAACACCGGGGAGCTGTTTTTT. It translates to CASSPAASANTGELFF.

This rearrangement joins TRBV20-1 to TRBJ1-6; D gene unclear. The CDR3 runs 17 residues. V was clipped by 1 base and J by 10 bases, with 23 bases between them. In germline, CDR1 is DFQATT, CDR2 SNEGSKA (reference sequence). CDR3 DNA sequence: TGCAGTGCTAGAGTGTTGGGGAACAGCCTAATGGACTCACCCCTCCACTTT. This codes for CSARVLGNSLMDSPLHF.

The chain has TRBV4-2 and TRBJ2-1, with D possibly being TRBD1 (6 bases). Germline V gene lookup returns CDR1 LGHNA and CDR2 YNFKEQ. Trimming pared 5 bases from V and 4 bases from J, leaving 18 bases between. This CDR3 has 16 residues. CDR3 residues: CASSSSVQGLYNEQFF. CDR3 bases: TGTGCCAGCAGCTCATCAGTACAGGGCCTTTACAATGAGCAGTTCTTC.

The chain recombines TRBV12-3 or TRBV12-4 with TRBJ2-1; 10 bases agree with TRBD2. The V segment lost 1 base and the J segment 6 bases; nucleotides outside the gene matches: 6. This CDR3 contains 16 residues. The CDR3, as DNA: TGTGCCAGCAGTTTAGGGACTAGCGGAATTTCCAATGAGCAGTTCTTC. Encoded protein: CASSLGTSGISNEQFF.

This clonotype occurred a few times. The V gene is TRBV5-4, the J gene TRBJ2-1, with unresolved D. The germline V gene has CDR1 SGHNT and CDR2 YYREEE (reference sequence). The germline V and J ends were trimmed by 0 bases and 10 bases, with 14 bases remaining between them. This CDR3 region has 14 residues. CDR3 nucleotides: TGTGCCAGCAGCTTGGATCTAGGTGCAAAGGAGCAGTTCTTC. This encodes CASSLDLGAKEQFF.

The rearrangement links TRBV11-1 to TRBJ2-3; 8 bases are a match to TRBD2. The CDR3 is 16 residues long. The germline V gene encodes CDR1 SGHAT and CDR2 FQDESV (reference sequence). Trimming cost V 6 bases and J 2 bases; bases outside gene matches: 10. As DNA, the CDR3 is TGTGCCAGCAGTCGGAAGCGAGCGGGGGACACAGATACGCAGTATTTT. It encodes CASSRKRAGDTDTQYF.

This clonotype has only a few counts. The V call is TRBV4-2, the J call TRBJ2-4; possible D gene TRBD2, 6 bases. CDR3 length: 14 amino acids. V lost 4 bases and J lost 8, with 15 bases in between. Per the germline V gene, CDR1 is LGHNA and CDR2 is YNFKEQ. For the CDR3, the DNA is TGTGCCAGCAGCCGAGAGGGGAGGCCGGACATTCAGTACTTC. Protein sequence: CASSREGRPDIQYF.

The V call is TRBV7-9, the J call TRBJ1-2; 8 nucleotides align to TRBD1. The CDR3 extends over 16 amino acids. Germline V gene lookup returns CDR1 SEHNR and CDR2 FQNEAQ (reference sequence). The V gene end was trimmed by 5 bases and the J gene end by 0 bases; junction bases not matched to a gene: 8. Here the CDR3 DNA reads TGTGCCAGCAGCCCAGGGGGCTTGGGGGCTAACTATGGCTACACCTTC. Protein product: CASSPGGLGANYGYTF.

V usage is TRBV28 and J usage is TRBJ1-5, with 8 bases aligning to TRBD1. Germline lookup yields CDR1 MDHEN and CDR2 SYDVKM. The CDR3 spans 17 residues. V lost 3 bases, J lost 0 bases, and 7 bases stayed unmatched. CDR3 sequence (DNA): TGTGCCAGCAGTTTTACGGCGACAGGGGCTAGCAATCAGCCCCAGCATTTT. Translated: CASSFTATGASNQPQHF.

The rearrangement uses TRBV12-5 and TRBJ2-2; either TRBD1 or TRBD2 may fit D (5 bases each). Per germline, CDR1 LGHNT and CDR2 FRNRAP. This CDR3 region has 14 residues. V was pared by 5 bases and J by 8 bases, with 15 bases between. Here the CDR3 reads CASGPELGVGELFF. The CDR3 DNA follows: TGTGCTAGTGGTCCAGAACTAGGGGTGGGGGAGCTGTTTTTT.

This clonotype was seen only once. This sequence may be a read error, since a much larger clone differs from it by one base. The rearrangement joins TRBV7-2 to TRBJ1-2, with D tentatively TRBD1 (5 bases). The CDR3 is 14 amino acids. Germline V lookup: CDR1 SGHTA, CDR2 FQGNSA. The CDR3 nucleotides are TGTGCCAGCAGCTTAGTCAGGGCGGGGAGTGGCTGCACCTTC. Translating it yields CASSLVRAGSGCTF.

The gene calls are TRBV28 and TRBJ2-3, with TRBD2 as a possible D gene (6 bases). CDR3 size: 15 residues. Germline CDR1 and CDR2: MDHEN and SYDVKM. Trimming removed 3 bases at V and 6 bases at J, with 16 bases between. The CDR3 nucleotides read TGTGCCAGCAGTTTTTTTATCGGGGGTGTGGATACGCAGTATTTT. Residues: CASSFFIGGVDTQYF.

V gene TRBV12-3 or TRBV12-4 combines with J gene TRBJ2-7, with 9 bases aligning to TRBD1. CDR3 length equals 13 residues. J lost 7 bases, V lost 7 bases, and 8 bases had no gene match. The CDR3, as DNA: TGTGCCAGCACTCTGACAGGGGGGGTTGAGCAGTACTTC. As protein: CASTLTGGVEQYF.

This chain connects TRBV3-1 to TRBJ1-1, with D perhaps TRBD1 (6 bases). The CDR3 consists of 16 residues. The germline gives CDR1 LGHDT, CDR2 YNNKEL (reference sequence). V was trimmed by 1 base and J by 2 bases, leaving 14 bases between them. The CDR3 bases are TGTGCCAGCAGCCAAGTTCGGGGCGGGGGCAACACTGAAGCTTTCTTT. Protein sequence: CASSQVRGGGNTEAFF.